A selection of T cell receptor beta chains follows, all from one sample in a study of T cells in localized non-small cell lung cancer. Only in-frame clones appear in the TCRdb table, and some are missing; sequencing was by immunoSEQ multiplex PCR. This table holds roughly 50,000 clones, more than 85% found once. Sequencing was performed on peripheral blood, taken before any cancer treatment. Source of these receptors: a man aged 35-75 years with stage I lung adenocarcinoma. Each CDR3 is given with its conserved first and last residue. D genes are given only for firm matches. Rows may omit the clone size; those that give it use once, few, many or a size class.

size | J | D | V | CDR3 | DNA
. | TRBJ2-2 | TRBD2 | TRBV7-3 | CASSLLAGSGELFF | TGTGCCAGCAGCTTACTAGCGGGATCCGGGGAGCTGTTTTTT
. | TRBJ2-2 | . | TRBV5-1 | CASSLVPSGELFF | TGCGCCAGCAGCTTGGTCCCTTCCGGGGAGCTGTTTTTT
. | TRBJ2-1 | . | TRBV11-2 | CASSLEPLGEQFF | TGTGCCAGCAGCTTAGAACCTCTGGGGGAGCAGTTCTTC
. | TRBJ2-3 | . | TRBV6-1 | CASSDWGADTQYF | TGTGCCAGCAGTGACTGGGGGGCAGATACGCAGTATTTT
. | TRBJ2-1 | TRBD2 | TRBV2 | CATLVAGARYNEQFF | TGTGCCACCCTAGTGGCGGGAGCAAGGTACAATGAGCAGTTCTTC
. | TRBJ2-1 | . | TRBV5-4 | CASSLYAELNEQFF | TGTGCCAGCAGCTTGTACGCAGAGCTCAATGAGCAGTTCTTC
. | TRBJ2-1 | TRBD2 | TRBV10-3 | CATETGTSQNEQFF | TGTGCCACCGAAACCGGGACTAGCCAGAATGAGCAGTTCTTC
once | TRBJ2-2 | . | TRBV27 | CASRSSGSSTGELFF | TGTGCCAGCAGAAGCTCGGGTTCGAGCACCGGGGAGCTGTTTTTT
. | TRBJ1-2 | . | TRBV11-2 | CASSMGPYGYTF | TGTGCCAGCAGCATGGGACCTTATGGCTACACCTTC
once | TRBJ2-1 | . | TRBV5-4 | CASSQDQGGREQFF | TGTGCCAGCAGCCAAGACCAAGGCGGAAGAGAGCAGTTCTTC
. | TRBJ1-3 | . | TRBV7-8 | CASSLAPVRRGNTIYF | TGTGCCAGCAGCTTAGCGCCCGTGAGGAGGGGCAACACCATATATTTT
. | TRBJ1-1 | . | TRBV28 | CASSLQGPMNTEAFF | TGTGCCAGCAGTTTACAGGGACCCATGAACACTGAAGCTTTCTTT
. | TRBJ1-3 | . | TRBV19 | CASRQFSGNTIYF | TGTGCCAGTAGACAGTTCTCTGGAAACACCATATATTTT
. | TRBJ2-7 | TRBD1 | TRBV27 | CASSPIGQGKAGYEQYF | TGTGCCAGCAGCCCTATCGGACAGGGCAAAGCGGGCTACGAGCAGTACTTC
. | TRBJ1-5 | TRBD1 | TRBV6-5 | CASSYTDREPQHF | TGTGCCAGCAGTTACACGGACAGGGAGCCCCAGCATTTT
. | TRBJ2-7 | . | TRBV4-2 | CASSHRVQGPRNEQYF | TGTGCCAGCAGCCATAGAGTACAGGGCCCACGGAACGAGCAGTACTTC
. | TRBJ2-7 | TRBD2 | TRBV29-1 | CSVELAGEFGEQYF | TGCAGCGTTGAGTTGGCGGGAGAGTTTGGCGAGCAGTACTTC
. | TRBJ2-1 | TRBD2 | TRBV9 | CASSASGDYNEQFF | TGTGCCAGCAGCGCTAGCGGGGACTACAATGAGCAGTTCTTC
. | TRBJ2-7 | TRBD2 | TRBV6-6 | CASNVAGRAYEQYF | TGTGCCAGCAATGTAGCGGGAAGGGCGTACGAGCAGTACTTC
. | TRBJ1-2 | . | TRBV19 | CASREGPAANYGYTF | TGTGCCAGTAGGGAGGGACCCGCGGCCAACTATGGCTACACCTTC
. | TRBJ2-1 | TRBD1 | TRBV28 | CASSLGGTGGGYEQFF | TGTGCCAGCAGTTTAGGCGGGACAGGGGGCGGATATGAGCAGTTCTTC
few | TRBJ2-1 | TRBD2 | TRBV25-1 | CASNRGLAGENEQFF | TGTGCCAGCAATCGGGGACTAGCGGGAGAAAATGAGCAGTTCTTC
. | TRBJ1-1 | TRBD1 | TRBV4-2 | CASSHAGQGGLAFF | TGTGCCAGCAGCCATGCGGGACAGGGCGGGTTAGCTTTCTTT
few | TRBJ1-6 | . | TRBV5-4 | CASSGAYNSPLHF | TGTGCCTCCTCGGGGGCGTATAATTCACCCCTCCACTTT
. | TRBJ2-1 | . | TRBV2 | CASSQRTGAGSYNEQFF | TGTGCCAGCAGTCAACGGACTGGAGCCGGGTCCTACAATGAGCAGTTCTTC
. | TRBJ2-7 | . | TRBV6-5 | CASSYGAGTHYEQYF | TGTGCCAGCAGTTACGGCGCCGGGACCCACTACGAGCAGTACTTC
. | TRBJ2-7 | . | TRBV5-5 | CASSTQGLTLGEQYF | TGTGCCAGCAGCACTCAAGGACTGACCCTGGGCGAGCAGTACTTC
once | TRBJ2-7 | . | TRBV27 | CASSPTGDYEQYF | TGTGCCAGCAGTCCGACGGGGGATTACGAGCAGTACTTC
. | TRBJ2-3 | . | TRBV29-1 | CSVEWASADTQYF | TGCAGCGTTGAATGGGCCTCCGCAGATACGCAGTATTTT
. | TRBJ2-7 | TRBD2 | TRBV5-6 | CASSLAAGGGFYEQYF | TGTGCCAGCAGCTTGGCCGCGGGAGGTGGCTTTTACGAGCAGTACTTC
. | TRBJ2-7 | TRBD1 | TRBV19 | CASSSRGKPYEQYF | TGTGCCAGTAGTAGCAGGGGGAAACCCTACGAGCAGTACTTC
. | TRBJ2-7 | . | TRBV15 | CATSNQGRYSYEQYF | TGTGCCACCTCCAACCAAGGCAGATACTCCTACGAGCAGTACTTC